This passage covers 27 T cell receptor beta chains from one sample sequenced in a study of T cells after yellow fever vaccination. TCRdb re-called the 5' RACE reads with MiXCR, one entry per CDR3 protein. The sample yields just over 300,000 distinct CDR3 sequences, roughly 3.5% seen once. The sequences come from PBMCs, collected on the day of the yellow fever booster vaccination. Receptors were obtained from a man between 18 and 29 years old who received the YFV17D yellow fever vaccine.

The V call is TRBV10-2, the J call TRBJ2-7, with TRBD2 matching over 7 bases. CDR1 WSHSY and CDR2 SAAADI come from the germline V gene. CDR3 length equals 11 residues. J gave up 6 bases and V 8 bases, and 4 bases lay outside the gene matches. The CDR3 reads CASRGVREQYV. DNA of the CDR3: TGCGCCAGCCGGGGGGTCCGCGAGCAGTACGTC.

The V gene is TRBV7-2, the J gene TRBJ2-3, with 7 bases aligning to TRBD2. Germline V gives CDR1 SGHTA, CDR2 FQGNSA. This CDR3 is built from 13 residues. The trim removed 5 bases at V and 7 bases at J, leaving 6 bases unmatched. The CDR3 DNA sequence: TGTGCCAGCAGCCACGGGGGGATGAATACGCAGTATTTT. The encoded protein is CASSHGGMNTQYF.

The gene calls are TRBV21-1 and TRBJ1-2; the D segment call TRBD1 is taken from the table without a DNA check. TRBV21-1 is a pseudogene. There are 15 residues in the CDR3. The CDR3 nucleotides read TGTGCCAGCAGCAAAGACTGCAGCCAGGGAGAAGGCTACACCTTC. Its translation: CASSKDCSQGEGYTF.

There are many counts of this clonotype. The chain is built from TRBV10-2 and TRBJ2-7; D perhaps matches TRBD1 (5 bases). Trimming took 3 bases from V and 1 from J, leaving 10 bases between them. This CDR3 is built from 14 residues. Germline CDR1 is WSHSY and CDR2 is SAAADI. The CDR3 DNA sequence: TGCGCCAGCAGTGATAGGGGATCGTCCTACGAGCAGTACTTC. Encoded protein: CASSDRGSSYEQYF.

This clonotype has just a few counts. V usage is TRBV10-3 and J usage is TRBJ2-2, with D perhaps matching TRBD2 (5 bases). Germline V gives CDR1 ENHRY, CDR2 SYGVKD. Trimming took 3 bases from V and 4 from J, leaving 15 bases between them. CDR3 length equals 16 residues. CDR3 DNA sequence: TGTGCCATCAGTGACCCCCTCCGAGGGATCACCGGGGAGCTGTTTTTT. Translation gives CAISDPLRGITGELFF.

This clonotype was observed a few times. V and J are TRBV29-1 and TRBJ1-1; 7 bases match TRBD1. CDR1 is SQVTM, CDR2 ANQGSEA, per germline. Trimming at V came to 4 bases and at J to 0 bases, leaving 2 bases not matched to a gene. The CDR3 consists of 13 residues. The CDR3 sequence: CSVGGQVNTEAFF. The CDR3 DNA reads TGCAGCGTTGGAGGACAGGTGAACACTGAAGCTTTCTTT.

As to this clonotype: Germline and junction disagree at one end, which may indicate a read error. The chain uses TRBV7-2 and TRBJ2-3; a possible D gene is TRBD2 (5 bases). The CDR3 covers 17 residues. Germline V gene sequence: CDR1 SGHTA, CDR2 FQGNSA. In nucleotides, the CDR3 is TGTGCCGGCAGCTTATTAGGAGGACCATCGGCATCAGATACGCAGTATTTT. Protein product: CAGSLLGGPSASDTQYF.

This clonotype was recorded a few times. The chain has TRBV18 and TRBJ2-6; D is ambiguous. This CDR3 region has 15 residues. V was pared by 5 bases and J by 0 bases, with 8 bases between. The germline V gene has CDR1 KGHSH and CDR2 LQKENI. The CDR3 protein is CASSSKISGANVLTF. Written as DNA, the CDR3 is TGTGCCAGCTCATCCAAGATCTCTGGGGCCAACGTCCTGACTTTC.

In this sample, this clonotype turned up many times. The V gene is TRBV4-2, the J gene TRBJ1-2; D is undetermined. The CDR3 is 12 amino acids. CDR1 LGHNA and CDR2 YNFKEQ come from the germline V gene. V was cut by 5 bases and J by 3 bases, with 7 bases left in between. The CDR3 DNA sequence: TGTGCCAGCAGCTATAGCCACTATGGCTACACCTTC. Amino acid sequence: CASSYSHYGYTF.

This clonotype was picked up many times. Here the CDR3 DNA reads TGCAGCGTTCAGGGTGAAAATCAGCCCCAGCATTTT. This gives the protein CSVQGENQPQHF. The chain couples TRBV29-1 to TRBJ1-5; possibly TRBD1 for D (5 bases). Trimming cost V 5 bases and J 4 bases, with 9 bases left between them. Per the germline V gene, CDR1 is SQVTM and CDR2 is ANQGSEA. The CDR3 length is 12 residues.

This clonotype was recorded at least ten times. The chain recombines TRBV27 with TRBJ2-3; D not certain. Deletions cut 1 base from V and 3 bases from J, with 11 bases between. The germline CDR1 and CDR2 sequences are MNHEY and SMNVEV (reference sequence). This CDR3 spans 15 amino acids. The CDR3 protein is CASSLFGQETDTQYF. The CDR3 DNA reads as TGTGCCAGCAGTTTATTCGGGCAGGAGACAGATACGCAGTATTTT.

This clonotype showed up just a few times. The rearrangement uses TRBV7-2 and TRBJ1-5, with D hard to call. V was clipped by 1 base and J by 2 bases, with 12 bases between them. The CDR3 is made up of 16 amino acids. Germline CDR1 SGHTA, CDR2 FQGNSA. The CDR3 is CASSLGGSVGNQPQHF. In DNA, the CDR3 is TGTGCCAGCAGCTTAGGGGGAAGTGTGGGCAATCAGCCCCAGCATTTT.

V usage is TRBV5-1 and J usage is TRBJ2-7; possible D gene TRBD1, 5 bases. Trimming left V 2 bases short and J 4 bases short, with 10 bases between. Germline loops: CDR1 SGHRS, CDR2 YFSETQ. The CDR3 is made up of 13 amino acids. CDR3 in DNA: TGCGCCAGCAGCTTTTCTCAGGGTTACGAGCAGTACTTC. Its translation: CASSFSQGYEQYF. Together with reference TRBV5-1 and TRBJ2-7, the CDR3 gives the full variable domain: KAGVTQTPRYLIKTRGQQVTLSCSPISGHRSVSWYQQTPGQGLQFLFEYFSETQRNKGNFPGRFSGRQFSNSRSEMNVSTLELGDSALYLCASSFSQGYEQYFGPGTRLTVT.

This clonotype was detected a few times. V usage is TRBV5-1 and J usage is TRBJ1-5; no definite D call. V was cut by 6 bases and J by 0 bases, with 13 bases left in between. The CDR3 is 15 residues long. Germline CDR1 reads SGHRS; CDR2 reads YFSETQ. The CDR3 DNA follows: TGCGCCAGCACCCCGACGGACCCTAGCAATCAGCCCCAGCATTTT. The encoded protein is CASTPTDPSNQPQHF. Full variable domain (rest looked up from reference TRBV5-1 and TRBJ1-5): KAGVTQTPRYLIKTRGQQVTLSCSPISGHRSVSWYQQTPGQGLQFLFEYFSETQRNKGNFPGRFSGRQFSNSRSEMNVSTLELGDSALYLCASTPTDPSNQPQHFGDGTRLSIL.

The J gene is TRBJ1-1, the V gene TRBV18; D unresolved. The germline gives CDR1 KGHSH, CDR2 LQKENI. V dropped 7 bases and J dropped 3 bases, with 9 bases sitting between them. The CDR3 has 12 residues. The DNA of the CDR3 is TGTGCCAGCTTAATCGGAGACACTGAAGCTTTCTTT. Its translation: CASLIGDTEAFF.

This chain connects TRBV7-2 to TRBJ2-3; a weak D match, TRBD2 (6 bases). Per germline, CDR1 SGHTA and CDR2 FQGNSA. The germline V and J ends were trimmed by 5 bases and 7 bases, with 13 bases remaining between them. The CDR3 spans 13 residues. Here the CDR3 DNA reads TGTGCCAGCAGCGGCGGGGATAAATATACGCAGTATTTT. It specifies CASSGGDKYTQYF.

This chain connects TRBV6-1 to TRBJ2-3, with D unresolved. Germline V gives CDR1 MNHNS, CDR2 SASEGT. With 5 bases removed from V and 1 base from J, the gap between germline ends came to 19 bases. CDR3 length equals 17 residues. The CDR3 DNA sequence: TGTGCCAGCAGTTACATTTTGGCAGGTGGGGGCACAGATACGCAGTATTTT. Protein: CASSYILAGGGTDTQYF.

The CDR3: CSALKVRVGTEAFF. The CDR3 DNA is TGCAGTGCTCTTAAGGTCAGGGTCGGCACTGAAGCTTTCTTT. This chain connects TRBV20-1 to TRBJ1-1, with D perhaps matching TRBD1 (5 bases). The ends were cut back, 5 bases at V and 4 bases at J, with 17 bases in the middle. CDR1 is DFQATT and CDR2 is SNEGSKA in the germline V gene (reference sequence). This CDR3 is 14 amino acids long.

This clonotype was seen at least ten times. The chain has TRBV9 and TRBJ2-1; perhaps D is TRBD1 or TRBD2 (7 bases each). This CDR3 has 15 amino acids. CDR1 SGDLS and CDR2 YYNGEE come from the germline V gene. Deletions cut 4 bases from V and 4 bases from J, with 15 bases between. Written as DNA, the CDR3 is TGTGCCAGCAGCCCAGGGGGGGTGGGTTACAATGAGCAGTTCTTC. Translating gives CASSPGGVGYNEQFF.

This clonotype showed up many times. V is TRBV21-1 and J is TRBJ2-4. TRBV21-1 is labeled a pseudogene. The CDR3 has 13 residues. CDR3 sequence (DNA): TGTGCCAGCAGCAAAGTAACCGAAAATATCCGAGGCTTC. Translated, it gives CASSKVTENIRGF.

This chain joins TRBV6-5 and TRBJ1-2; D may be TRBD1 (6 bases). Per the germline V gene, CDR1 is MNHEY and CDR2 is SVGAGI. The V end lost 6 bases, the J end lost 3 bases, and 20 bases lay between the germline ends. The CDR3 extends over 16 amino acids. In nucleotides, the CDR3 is TGTGCCAGCAGCGACGGGCCATCAGGGGTACACTATGGCTACACCTTC. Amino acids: CASSDGPSGVHYGYTF.

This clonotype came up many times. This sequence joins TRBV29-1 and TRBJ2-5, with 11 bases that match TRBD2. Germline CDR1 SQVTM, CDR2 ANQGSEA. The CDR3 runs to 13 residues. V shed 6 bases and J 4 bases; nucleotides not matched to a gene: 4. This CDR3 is CSVILAGVETQYF. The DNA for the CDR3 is TGCAGCGTGATACTAGCGGGGGTAGAGACCCAGTACTTC.

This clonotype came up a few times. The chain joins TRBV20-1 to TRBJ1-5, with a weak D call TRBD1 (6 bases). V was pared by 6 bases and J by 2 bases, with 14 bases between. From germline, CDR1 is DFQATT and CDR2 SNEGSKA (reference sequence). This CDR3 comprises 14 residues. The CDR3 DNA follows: TGCAGTGCCGAGGGGGGGTACGGCAATCAGCCCCAGCATTTT. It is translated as CSAEGGYGNQPQHF.

CDR3 in amino acids: CASSINMGSSTDTQYF. The DNA for the CDR3 is TGTGCCAGCAGTATTAATATGGGTTCAAGCACAGATACGCAGTATTTT. This chain connects TRBV7-2 to TRBJ2-3; D unresolved. Deletions cut 6 bases from V and 0 bases from J, with 16 bases between. CDR1 SGHTA and CDR2 FQGNSA come from the germline V gene. The CDR3 runs 16 residues.

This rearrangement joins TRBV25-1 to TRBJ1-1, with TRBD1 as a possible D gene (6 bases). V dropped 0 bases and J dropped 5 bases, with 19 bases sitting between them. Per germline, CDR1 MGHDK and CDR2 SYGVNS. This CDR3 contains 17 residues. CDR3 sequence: CASSEYPTRGARTEAFF. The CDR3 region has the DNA TGTGCCAGCAGTGAATACCCGACGCGGGGGGCGCGAACTGAAGCTTTCTTT.

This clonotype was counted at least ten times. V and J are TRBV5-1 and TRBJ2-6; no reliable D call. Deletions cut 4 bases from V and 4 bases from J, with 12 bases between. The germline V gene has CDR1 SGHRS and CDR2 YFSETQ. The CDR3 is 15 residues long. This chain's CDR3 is CASSSTERGANVLTF. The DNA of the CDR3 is TGCGCCAGCAGCAGCACCGAGAGAGGGGCCAACGTCCTGACTTTC. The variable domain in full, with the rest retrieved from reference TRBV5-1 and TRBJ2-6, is KAGVTQTPRYLIKTRGQQVTLSCSPISGHRSVSWYQQTPGQGLQFLFEYFSETQRNKGNFPGRFSGRQFSNSRSEMNVSTLELGDSALYLCASSSTERGANVLTFGAGSRLTVL.

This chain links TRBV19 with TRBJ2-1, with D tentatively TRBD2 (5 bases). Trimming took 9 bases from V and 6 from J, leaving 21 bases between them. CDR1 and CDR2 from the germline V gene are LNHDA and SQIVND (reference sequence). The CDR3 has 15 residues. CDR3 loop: CASHPSLAGRNEQFF. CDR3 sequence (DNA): TGTGCCAGCCACCCTTCCCTGGCGGGCCGCAATGAGCAGTTCTTC.